Below are 5 T cell receptor beta chains sequenced from a single sample in a study of CD8+ T cells in alopecia areata. In each case, RNA was isolated and then reverse transcribed into cDNA as the sequencing template. Clones were sequenced by immunoSEQ multiplex PCR, and TCRdb holds only the in-frame ones, with some missing. The sample consists of more than 110,000 clones, about three fifths of them appearing once. Sequenced here: CD4+ T cells sorted from blood, sampled at week 0. The receptors here all came from a human donor with alopecia areata.

This clone was counted a single time. J is TRBJ2-5 and V is TRBV7-2, with D tentatively TRBD1 (5 bases). Germline V gene lookup returns CDR1 SGHTA and CDR2 FQGNSA. CDR3 length: 15 residues. Trimming left V 5 bases short and J 1 base short, with 14 bases between. The CDR3 loop is CASSAVDSSQETQYF. CDR3 bases: TGTGCCAGCAGCGCCGTTGACAGTAGCCAAGAGACCCAGTACTTC.

CDR3 sequence: CASSYSRLTGELFF. CDR3 DNA sequence: TGTGCCAGCAGTTACTCTCGACTAACCGGGGAGCTGTTTTTT. The V call is TRBV6-5, the J call TRBJ2-2, with D perhaps TRBD2 (5 bases). V lost 0 bases to trimming and J lost 5 bases, with 7 bases between them. Germline V gives CDR1 MNHEY, CDR2 SVGAGI. This CDR3 has 14 amino acids.

In this sample, this clone turned up a few times. The chain employs TRBV18 and TRBJ2-7, with D possibly being TRBD2 (6 bases). The CDR3 extends over 16 amino acids. Germline assignment: CDR1 KGHSH and CDR2 LQKENI. V lost 5 bases, J lost 0 bases, and 17 bases lay in between. CDR3 coding DNA: TGTGCCAGCTCAAAGCAGGGACTGTTAAGCTCCTACGAGCAGTACTTC. Protein sequence: CASSKQGLLSSYEQYF.

V gene TRBV6-1 combines with J gene TRBJ2-7; TRBD1 is a possible D gene (6 bases). Germline V lookup: CDR1 MNHNS, CDR2 SASEGT. V lost 8 bases, J lost 3 bases, and 11 bases lay in between. The CDR3 runs 12 residues. The CDR3 loop reads CASAGQIYEQYF. The CDR3 DNA reads as TGTGCCAGCGCCGGACAGATCTACGAGCAGTACTTC.

The chain uses TRBV30 and TRBJ1-1; D ambiguous. Per germline, CDR1 GTSNPN and CDR2 SVGIG (reference sequence). This CDR3 comprises 13 residues. Trimming removed 2 bases from V and 4 bases from J, with 11 bases in between. Written as DNA, the CDR3 is TGTGCCTGGAGTTATTCCTGGAGCACTGAAGCTTTCTTT. Translated: CAWSYSWSTEAFF.